A single sample is the source of the 22 T cell receptor beta chains below, sequenced in a study of blood T cell repertoires in COVID-19. Using immunoSEQ multiplex PCR, the repertoire was profiled, and TCRdb retains in-frame clones only, with some absent. The repertoire holds hundreds of thousands of clones, over 75% seen once, with about 1% in the top ten. The sample consisted of PBMCs or T cells enriched from blood (not recorded which). All receptors derive from a man aged 18 to 30 who had recovered from COVID-19.

The genes are TRBV28 and TRBJ2-6; 8 positions match TRBD1. The CDR3 totals 17 residues. Per germline, CDR1 MDHEN and CDR2 SYDVKM. After removal of 4 bases from V and 4 bases from J, the junction contained 9 bases not matched to a gene. CDR3 region: CASSYPGQGTGANVLTF. CDR3 coding DNA: TGTGCCAGCAGTTACCCTGGACAGGGTACAGGGGCCAACGTCCTGACTTTC.

This sequence joins TRBV11-2 and TRBJ1-1; no firm D call. V shed 6 bases and J shed 5 bases, with 13 bases lying between them. The CDR3 has 13 residues. Germline CDR1 reads SGHAT; CDR2 reads FQNNGV. The CDR3 region has the DNA TGTGCCAGCAGTCGAGACTTGAGGACTGAAGCTTTCTTT. Protein: CASSRDLRTEAFF.

The chain employs TRBV4-2 and TRBJ2-1; TRBD2 agrees at 9 bases. Germline V lookup: CDR1 LGHNA, CDR2 YNFKEQ. The trim removed 1 base at V and 7 bases at J, leaving 8 bases unmatched. This CDR3 region has 16 residues. Here the CDR3 reads CASSQALRLAENEQFF. In DNA form, the CDR3 reads TGTGCCAGCAGCCAAGCCTTGAGACTAGCGGAAAATGAGCAGTTCTTC.

The J gene is TRBJ2-1, the V gene TRBV29-1; 7 positions agree with TRBD2. CDR3 length equals 14 residues. Germline CDR1 is SQVTM and CDR2 is ANQGSEA. The V gene end was trimmed by 6 bases and the J gene end by 5 bases; junction bases not matched to a gene: 10. Written as DNA, the CDR3 is TGCAGCGTCGAGGGGAGGGTTTCACACAATGAGCAGTTCTTC. Protein product: CSVEGRVSHNEQFF.

J is TRBJ2-3 and V is TRBV5-1, with TRBD2 identical over 8 bases. CDR1 is SGHRS and CDR2 is YFSETQ in the germline V gene. This CDR3 contains 15 residues. The ends lost 0 bases at V and 4 bases at J; junction bases unmatched: 4. CDR3 amino acids: CASSLAGGGPDTQYF. The CDR3 DNA sequence: TGCGCCAGCAGCTTGGCCGGGGGGGGCCCAGATACGCAGTATTTT.

The genes are TRBV2 and TRBJ1-2; D is ambiguous. CDR1 and CDR2 from the germline V gene are SNHLY and FYNNEI. V shed 8 bases and J shed 2 bases, with 6 bases lying between them. The CDR3 contains 11 residues. CDR3 coding DNA: TGTGCCAGCGGGCAGAACTATGGCTACACCTTC. It is translated as CASGQNYGYTF.

V gene TRBV18 combines with J gene TRBJ1-6; the match to TRBD1 covers 9 bases. Trimming removed 0 bases from V and 7 bases from J; junction bases left unmatched: 4. This CDR3 comprises 16 residues. Germline values: CDR1 KGHSH, CDR2 LQKENI. As DNA, the CDR3 is TGTGCCAGCTCACCACCGGGACAGGGCCTCAATTCACCCCTCCACTTT. Its translation: CASSPPGQGLNSPLHF.

The chain couples TRBV18 to TRBJ2-5; maybe TRBD2 (5 bases). This CDR3 comprises 15 residues. The germline V gene encodes CDR1 KGHSH and CDR2 LQKENI. Between the trimmed V and J ends, which lost 1 base and 0 bases, there was a span of 9 bases. Here the CDR3 reads CASSPQGGHQETQYF. The CDR3 DNA is TGTGCCAGCTCACCACAGGGCGGGCACCAAGAGACCCAGTACTTC.

The chain links TRBV7-2 to TRBJ2-1; 8 bases fit TRBD1. This CDR3 has 15 residues. The germline CDR1 and CDR2 sequences are SGHTA and FQGNSA. After removal of 5 bases from V and 5 bases from J, the junction contained 8 bases not matched to a gene. The CDR3 bases are TGTGCCAGCAGCCCCCCGGGACAGGCAAACAATGAGCAGTTCTTC. As protein: CASSPPGQANNEQFF.

The chain carries TRBV19 and TRBJ2-7; perhaps TRBD1 as D (6 bases). With 4 bases removed from V and 6 bases from J, the gap between germline ends came to 16 bases. This CDR3 spans 14 amino acids. Germline-derived CDR1 and CDR2 are LNHDA and SQIVND (reference sequence). The CDR3 nucleotides read TGTGCCAGTAGTACCGGACAGCGGAGGATCGAGCAGTACTTC. Its protein is CASSTGQRRIEQYF.

V usage is TRBV9 and J usage is TRBJ1-3; D is possibly TRBD1 (5 bases). The germline V and J ends were trimmed by 0 bases and 8 bases, with 6 bases remaining between them. The CDR3 covers 12 residues. Germline V gene data show CDR1 as SGDLS and CDR2 as YYNGEE. The DNA of the CDR3 is TGTGCCAGCAGCGTAGTAGGGGACACCATATATTTT. Amino acids: CASSVVGDTIYF.

J is TRBJ2-7 and V is TRBV28, with D maybe TRBD2 (6 bases). Trimming left V 3 bases short and J 4 bases short, with 13 bases between. The length of the CDR3 is 14 residues. The germline gives CDR1 MDHEN, CDR2 SYDVKM. CDR3 protein: CASSFWAGRYEQYF. CDR3 sequence (DNA): TGTGCCAGCAGTTTTTGGGCGGGAAGATACGAGCAGTACTTC.

The chain is built from TRBV4-1 and TRBJ2-7, with 8 bases lining up with TRBD1. CDR1 is MGHRA and CDR2 is YSYEKL in the germline V gene. The CDR3 is made up of 15 amino acids. The J segment lost 3 bases and the V segment lost 1 base, leaving 5 bases of the junction unmatched. CDR3 coding DNA: TGCGCCAGCAGCCAAGTGGTAGGACAGGGCTACGAGCAGTACTTC. Translated: CASSQVVGQGYEQYF.

The chain has TRBV6-5 and TRBJ1-1; D is uncertain. V lost 7 bases and J 3 bases, leaving 15 bases between the germline ends. Germline loops: CDR1 MNHEY, CDR2 SVGAGI. This CDR3 region has 14 residues. CDR3 sequence: CASKRPERDTEAFF. The CDR3 nucleotides are TGTGCCAGCAAACGACCGGAGAGGGACACTGAAGCTTTCTTT.

The V gene is TRBV19, the J gene TRBJ1-5; 9 bases are shared with TRBD1. The CDR3 is 15 amino acids. Trimming removed 5 bases from V and 0 bases from J; junction bases left unmatched: 2. Germline V gives CDR1 LNHDA, CDR2 SQIVND (reference sequence). In nucleotides, the CDR3 is TGTGCCAGTAGTGGACAGGGGTATAGCAATCAGCCCCAGCATTTT. It specifies CASSGQGYSNQPQHF.

The rearrangement links TRBV27 to TRBJ1-5, with TRBD1 as a possible D gene (5 bases). The V and J ends lost 0 bases and 7 bases respectively, with 13 bases between them. The CDR3 sequence is 15 residues long. Germline V gene data show CDR1 as MNHEY and CDR2 as SMNVEV (reference sequence). The CDR3 coding sequence is TGTGCCAGCAGTTTATCCCCAGGGTATGGCCAGCCCCAGCATTTT. It specifies CASSLSPGYGQPQHF.

V is TRBV7-9 and J is TRBJ2-1; 8 bases fit TRBD1. Losses at the gene ends were 8 bases for V and 6 bases for J; bases not matched to a gene: 21. Per the germline V gene, CDR1 is SEHNR and CDR2 is FQNEAQ (reference sequence). The CDR3 runs to 18 residues. The CDR3 spells CASALPRGAGGAFNEQFF. CDR3 DNA sequence: TGTGCCAGCGCTCTCCCGCGGGGCGCAGGGGGCGCTTTCAATGAGCAGTTCTTC. The whole variable domain, remainder taken from reference TRBV7-9 and TRBJ2-1, is DTGVSQNPRHKITKRGQNVTFRCDPISEHNRLYWYRQTLGQGPEFLTYFQNEAQLEKSRLLSDRFSAERPKGSFSTLEIQRTEQGDSAMYLCASALPRGAGGAFNEQFFGPGTRLTVL.

The chain recombines TRBV5-5 with TRBJ1-5; D not resolved. The CDR3 sequence is 12 residues long. V was trimmed by 2 bases and J by 5 bases, leaving 5 bases between them. From germline, CDR1 is SGHKS and CDR2 YYEKEE (reference sequence). The DNA for the CDR3 is TGTGCCAGCAGCTTCGTAGATCAGCCCCAGCATTTT. Translated, it gives CASSFVDQPQHF. Full variable domain (missing parts from reference TRBV5-5 and TRBJ1-5): DAGVTQSPTHLIKTRGQQVTLRCSPISGHKSVSWYQQVLGQGPQFIFQYYEKEERGRGNFPDRFSARQFPNYSSELNVNALLLGDSALYLCASSFVDQPQHFGDGTRLSIL.

Concerning this clone itself: A read error may account for a junction end that differs from germline. The chain joins TRBV6-2 or TRBV6-3 to TRBJ1-3; D not resolved. From germline, CDR1 is MNHEY and CDR2 SVGEGT. The CDR3 is made up of 15 amino acids. The chain's CDR3 is CASSNSRFAGNTIYF. The CDR3 DNA sequence: TGTGCCAGCAGTAACTCCAGGTTCGCCGGAAACACCATATATTTT.

The rearrangement uses TRBV28 and TRBJ2-5; 9 bases fit TRBD1. Losses at the gene ends were 6 bases for V and 4 bases for J; bases not matched to a gene: 9. CDR3 length: 15 residues. Germline assignment: CDR1 MDHEN and CDR2 SYDVKM. In DNA form, the CDR3 reads TGTGCCAGCAGCGGGACAGGGTGGAGGGTAGAGACCCAGTACTTC. It encodes CASSGTGWRVETQYF. The entire variable domain, with the rest obtained from reference TRBV28 and TRBJ2-5, is as follows: DVKVTQSSRYLVKRTGEKVFLECVQDMDHENMFWYRQDPGLGLRLIYFSYDVKMKEKGDIPEGYSVSREKKERFSLILESASTNQTSMYLCASSGTGWRVETQYFGPGTRLLVL.

This chain connects TRBV3-1 (or the pseudogene TRBV3-2) to TRBJ2-1; 7 bases map to TRBD1. Germline CDR1 is LGHDT and CDR2 is YNNKEL (reference sequence). With V trimmed by 1 base and J by 6 bases, 18 bases remained unmatched. The CDR3 runs 19 residues. The CDR3 DNA reads TGTGCCAGCAGCCAAGCGGCCGGTATTAGGGGGCGCATTGTCAATGAGCAGTTCTTC. Its translation: CASSQAAGIRGRIVNEQFF.

This clone was recorded a few times. The chain carries TRBV28 and TRBJ1-5; D may be TRBD1 (5 bases). The V end was cut by 2 bases, the J end by 3 bases, with 14 bases between. This CDR3 is built from 16 residues. Germline values: CDR1 MDHEN, CDR2 SYDVKM. The DNA for the CDR3 is TGTGCCAGCAGTTTAAGGCGGGACGGTTACAATCAGCCCCAGCATTTT. It codes for CASSLRRDGYNQPQHF.